The 5 T cell receptor beta chains in this list originate from one sample, sequenced in a study of T cell repertoires in cytomegalovirus infection. Antigens for these TCRs are unknown. TCRdb redid the calling of the reads with MiXCR, one entry per CDR3 protein. The table includes roughly 700,000 distinct CDR3 sequences, approximately 33% detected once. The material sequenced was cultured PBMCs, taken from culture after CMV antigen stimulation. The receptors here all came from a human donor in good health (CMV status not recorded). Some clones in this sample may be carry-over from other donors' samples.

The chain is built from TRBV6-1 and TRBJ2-4, with D unresolved. The V end was cut by 7 bases, the J end by 6 bases, with 13 bases between. The CDR3 length is 13 residues. Germline loops: CDR1 MNHNS, CDR2 SASEGT. CDR3 nucleotide sequence: TGTGCCAGCACCCTATCAGACCCAAACATTCAGTACTTC. Amino acid sequence: CASTLSDPNIQYF.

The rearrangement joins TRBV28 to TRBJ1-6; D perhaps matches TRBD1 (5 bases). The CDR3 covers 14 residues. Germline-derived CDR1 and CDR2 are MDHEN and SYDVKM. Trimming cost V 7 bases and J 2 bases, with 9 bases left between them. CDR3 sequence reads: CASNRGPYNSPLHF. The CDR3 nucleotides are TGTGCCAGCAACCGGGGCCCCTATAATTCACCCCTCCACTTT. Drawing the rest from reference TRBV28 and TRBJ1-6, the complete variable domain is DVKVTQSSRYLVKRTGEKVFLECVQDMDHENMFWYRQDPGLGLRLIYFSYDVKMKEKGDIPEGYSVSREKKERFSLILESASTNQTSMYLCASNRGPYNSPLHFGNGTRLTVT.

This chain uses TRBV28 with TRBJ2-5; perhaps TRBD2 as D (6 bases). Trimming removed 4 bases from V and 1 base from J, with 10 bases in between. This CDR3 comprises 14 residues. Germline lookup yields CDR1 MDHEN and CDR2 SYDVKM. CDR3 region: CASSSRGTQETQYF. The CDR3, as DNA: TGTGCCAGCAGTTCGCGGGGCACCCAAGAGACCCAGTACTTC. Using reference TRBV28 and TRBJ2-5 for the parts outside the CDR3, the full variable domain is DVKVTQSSRYLVKRTGEKVFLECVQDMDHENMFWYRQDPGLGLRLIYFSYDVKMKEKGDIPEGYSVSREKKERFSLILESASTNQTSMYLCASSSRGTQETQYFGPGTRLLVL.

V and J are TRBV30 and TRBJ2-7, with TRBD1 matching over 7 bases. The ends lost 3 bases at V and 0 bases at J; junction bases unmatched: 5. Germline CDR1 reads GTSNPN; CDR2 reads SVGIG (reference sequence). The CDR3 runs to 14 residues. CDR3 nucleotide sequence: TGTGCCTGGAGGACAGGGCGTACCTCCTACGAGCAGTACTTC. This encodes CAWRTGRTSYEQYF.

The chain uses TRBV19 and TRBJ1-5, with 10 bases that match TRBD1. This CDR3 region has 17 residues. Germline V gives CDR1 LNHDA, CDR2 SQIVND (reference sequence). J lost 5 bases, V lost 7 bases, and 14 bases had no gene match. The CDR3 spells CASTHWGDRGRDQPQHF. CDR3 nucleotides: TGTGCCAGTACGCACTGGGGAGACAGGGGGCGCGATCAGCCCCAGCATTTT.